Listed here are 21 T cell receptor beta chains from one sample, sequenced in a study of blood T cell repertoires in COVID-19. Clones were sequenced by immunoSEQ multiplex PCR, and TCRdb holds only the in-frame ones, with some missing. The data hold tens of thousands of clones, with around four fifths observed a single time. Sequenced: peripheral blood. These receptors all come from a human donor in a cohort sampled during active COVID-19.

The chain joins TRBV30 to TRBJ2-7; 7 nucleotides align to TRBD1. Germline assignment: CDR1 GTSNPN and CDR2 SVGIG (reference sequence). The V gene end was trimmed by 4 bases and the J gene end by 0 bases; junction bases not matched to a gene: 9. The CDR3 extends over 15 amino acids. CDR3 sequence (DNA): TGTGCCTGGATCCCCCGGGACAGAATCTCCTACGAGCAGTACTTC. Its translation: CAWIPRDRISYEQYF.

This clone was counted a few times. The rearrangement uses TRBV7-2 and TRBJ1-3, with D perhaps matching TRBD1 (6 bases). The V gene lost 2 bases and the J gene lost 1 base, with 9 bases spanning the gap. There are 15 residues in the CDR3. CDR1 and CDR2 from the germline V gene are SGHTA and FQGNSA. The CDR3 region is CASSLYGQSGNTIYF. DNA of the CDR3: TGTGCCAGCAGCTTATACGGACAGTCTGGAAACACCATATATTTT.

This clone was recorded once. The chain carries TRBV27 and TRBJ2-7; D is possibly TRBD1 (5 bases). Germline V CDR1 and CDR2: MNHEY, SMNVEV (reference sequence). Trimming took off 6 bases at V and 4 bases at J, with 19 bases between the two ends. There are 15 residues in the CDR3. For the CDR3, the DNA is TGTGCCAGCAGAGAAGCCGGACAAGGGTTATACGAGCAGTACTTC. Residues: CASREAGQGLYEQYF.

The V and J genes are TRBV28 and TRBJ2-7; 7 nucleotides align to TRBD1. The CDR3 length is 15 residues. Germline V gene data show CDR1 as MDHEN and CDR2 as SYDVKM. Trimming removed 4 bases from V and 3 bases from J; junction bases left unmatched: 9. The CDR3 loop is CASSWTRDSSYEQYF. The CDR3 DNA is TGTGCCAGCAGTTGGACCCGGGACAGTAGCTACGAGCAGTACTTC.

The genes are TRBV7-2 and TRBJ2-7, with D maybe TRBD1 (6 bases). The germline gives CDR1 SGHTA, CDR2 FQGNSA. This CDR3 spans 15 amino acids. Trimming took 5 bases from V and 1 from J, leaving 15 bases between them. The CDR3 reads CASSLRGGQSYEQYF. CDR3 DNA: TGTGCCAGCAGCCTCCGGGGCGGACAGTCCTACGAGCAGTACTTC.

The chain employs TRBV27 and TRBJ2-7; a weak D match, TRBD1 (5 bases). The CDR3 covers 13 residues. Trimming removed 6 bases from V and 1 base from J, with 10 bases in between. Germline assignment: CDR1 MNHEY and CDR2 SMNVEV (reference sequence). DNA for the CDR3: TGTGCCAGCAGGTATGACAGTTCCTACGAGCAGTACTTC. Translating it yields CASRYDSSYEQYF.

The CDR3 sequence is CASSRQGLLSPYEQYF. In DNA, the CDR3 is TGTGCCAGTAGCCGTCAGGGGTTGTTAAGTCCCTACGAGCAGTACTTC. The chain recombines TRBV19 with TRBJ2-7; possibly TRBD1 for D (6 bases). The CDR3 sequence is 16 residues long. The germline gives CDR1 LNHDA, CDR2 SQIVND (reference sequence). Trimming removed 6 bases at V and 2 bases at J, with 20 bases between.

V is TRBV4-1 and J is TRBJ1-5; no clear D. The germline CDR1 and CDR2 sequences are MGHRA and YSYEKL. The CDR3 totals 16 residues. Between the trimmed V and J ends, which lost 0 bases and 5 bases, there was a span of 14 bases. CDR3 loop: CASSQDPAYSYQPQHF. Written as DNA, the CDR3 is TGCGCCAGCAGCCAAGATCCCGCCTATTCGTATCAGCCCCAGCATTTT.

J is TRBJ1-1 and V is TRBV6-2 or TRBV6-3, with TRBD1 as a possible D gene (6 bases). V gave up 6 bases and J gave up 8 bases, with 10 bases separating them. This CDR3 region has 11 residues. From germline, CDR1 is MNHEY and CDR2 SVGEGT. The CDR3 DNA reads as TGTGCCAGCAGCCACCAGGGGGAAGCTTTCTTT. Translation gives CASSHQGEAFF.

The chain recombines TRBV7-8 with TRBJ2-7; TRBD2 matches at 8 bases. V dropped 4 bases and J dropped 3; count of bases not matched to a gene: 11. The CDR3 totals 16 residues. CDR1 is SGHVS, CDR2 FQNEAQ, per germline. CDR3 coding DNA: TGTGCCAGCAGCTCCTATGAGAGGACTAGCAGCTACGAGCAGTACTTC. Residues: CASSSYERTSSYEQYF.

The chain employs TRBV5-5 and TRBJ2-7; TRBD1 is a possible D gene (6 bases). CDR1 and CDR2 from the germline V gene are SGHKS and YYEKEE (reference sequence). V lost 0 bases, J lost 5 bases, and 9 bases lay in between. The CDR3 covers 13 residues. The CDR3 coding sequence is TGTGCCAGCAGCTTGGCCGGGACAAACGAGCAGTACTTC. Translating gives CASSLAGTNEQYF.

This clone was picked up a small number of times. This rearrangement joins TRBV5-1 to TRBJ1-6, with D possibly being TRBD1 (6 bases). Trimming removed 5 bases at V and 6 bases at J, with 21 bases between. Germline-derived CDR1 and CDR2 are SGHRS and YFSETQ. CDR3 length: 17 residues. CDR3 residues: CASSSEGQPEINSPLHF. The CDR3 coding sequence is TGCGCCAGCAGTTCAGAAGGACAGCCTGAGATTAATTCACCCCTCCACTTT.

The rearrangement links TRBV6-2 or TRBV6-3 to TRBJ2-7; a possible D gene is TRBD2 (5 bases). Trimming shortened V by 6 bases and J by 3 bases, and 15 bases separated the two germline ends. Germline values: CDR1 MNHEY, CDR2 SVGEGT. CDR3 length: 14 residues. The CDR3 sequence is CASSRIEGYYEQYF. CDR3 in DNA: TGTGCCAGCAGCCGAATCGAGGGTTACTACGAGCAGTACTTC.

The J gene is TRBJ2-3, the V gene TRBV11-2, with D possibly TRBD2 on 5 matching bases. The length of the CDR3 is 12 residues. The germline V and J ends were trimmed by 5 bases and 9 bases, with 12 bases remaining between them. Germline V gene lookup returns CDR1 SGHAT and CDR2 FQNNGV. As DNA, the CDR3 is TGTGCCAGCAGCCCCCCCGGGAAGACGCAGTATTTT. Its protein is CASSPPGKTQYF.

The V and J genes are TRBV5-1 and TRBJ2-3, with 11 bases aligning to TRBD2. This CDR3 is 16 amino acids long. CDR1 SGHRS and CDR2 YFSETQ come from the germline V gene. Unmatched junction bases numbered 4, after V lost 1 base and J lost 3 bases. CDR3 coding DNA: TGCGCCAGCAGCTTGTCGGGGACTAGCGGAACAGATACGCAGTATTTT. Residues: CASSLSGTSGTDTQYF.

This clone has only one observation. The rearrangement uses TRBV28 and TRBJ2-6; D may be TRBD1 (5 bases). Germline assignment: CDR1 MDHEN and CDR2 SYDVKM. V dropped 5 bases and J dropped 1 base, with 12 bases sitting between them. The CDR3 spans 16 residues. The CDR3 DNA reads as TGTGCCAGCAGTACGCCTCACAGGTCTGGGGCCAACGTCCTGACTTTC. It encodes CASSTPHRSGANVLTF.

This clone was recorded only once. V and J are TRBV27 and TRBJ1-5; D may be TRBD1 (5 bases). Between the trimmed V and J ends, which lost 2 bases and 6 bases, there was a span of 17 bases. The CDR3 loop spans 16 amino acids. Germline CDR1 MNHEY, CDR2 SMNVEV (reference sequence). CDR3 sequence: CASSLLPGQGTQPQHF. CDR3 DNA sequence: TGTGCCAGCAGTTTACTCCCTGGGCAGGGAACTCAGCCCCAGCATTTT.

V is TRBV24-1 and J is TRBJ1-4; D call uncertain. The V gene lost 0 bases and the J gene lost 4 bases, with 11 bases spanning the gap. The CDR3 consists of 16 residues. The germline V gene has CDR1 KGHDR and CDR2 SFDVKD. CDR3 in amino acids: CATSDLRAPYNEKLFF. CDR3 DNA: TGTGCCACCAGTGATTTGCGCGCACCTTATAATGAAAAACTGTTTTTT.

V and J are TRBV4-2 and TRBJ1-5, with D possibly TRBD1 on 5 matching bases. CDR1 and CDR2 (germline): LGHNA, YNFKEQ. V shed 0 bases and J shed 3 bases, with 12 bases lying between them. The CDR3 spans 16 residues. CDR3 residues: CASSQEYRQTNQPQHF. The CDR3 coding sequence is TGTGCCAGCAGCCAAGAGTATAGACAGACCAATCAGCCCCAGCATTTT.

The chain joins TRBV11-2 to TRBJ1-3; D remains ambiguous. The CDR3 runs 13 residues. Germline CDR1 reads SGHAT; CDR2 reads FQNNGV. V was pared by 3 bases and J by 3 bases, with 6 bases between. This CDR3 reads CASSLLLGNTIYF. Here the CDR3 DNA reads TGTGCCAGCAGCTTGCTACTTGGAAACACCATATATTTT.

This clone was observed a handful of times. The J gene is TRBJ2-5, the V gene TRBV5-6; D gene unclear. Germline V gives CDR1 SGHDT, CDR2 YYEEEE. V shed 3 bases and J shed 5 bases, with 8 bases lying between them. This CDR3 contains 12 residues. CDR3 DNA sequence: TGTGCCAGCAGCTCTAAGTGGGAGACCCAGTACTTC. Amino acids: CASSSKWETQYF.